The 11 T cell receptor beta chains listed next were all sequenced from one sample in a study of T cells after yellow fever vaccination. Via MiXCR, TCRdb re-called the 5' RACE reads, giving one row per CDR3 protein. This table holds 450,000 to 600,000 distinct CDR3 sequences, roughly 17% found once. Source: PBMCs, taken around 5 days after the first yellow fever vaccination. The receptors originated from a man aged 18 to 29 who received the YFV17D yellow fever vaccine.

The V gene is TRBV20-1, the J gene TRBJ1-6; 8 bases are a match to TRBD1. The CDR3 has 14 amino acids. Germline assignment: CDR1 DFQATT and CDR2 SNEGSKA (reference sequence). V lost 6 bases to trimming and J lost 3 bases; unmatched junction nucleotides: 4. CDR3 amino acids: CSAPGQDYNSPLHF. The CDR3 DNA follows: TGCAGTGCCCCGGGACAGGACTATAATTCACCCCTCCACTTT.

This clonotype has more than one count but fewer than ten. The gene calls are TRBV5-1 and TRBJ2-1; 8 nucleotides match TRBD2. J lost 2 bases, V lost 4 bases, and 2 bases had no gene match. The CDR3 contains 14 residues. In germline, CDR1 is SGHRS, CDR2 YFSETQ. Written as DNA, the CDR3 is TGCGCCAGCAGCATCGGGGGGGCCTACAATGAGCAGTTCTTC. Its protein is CASSIGGAYNEQFF.

The sample holds a few counts of this clonotype. The rearrangement links TRBV3-1 to TRBJ2-7, with D possibly TRBD1 on 5 matching bases. Trimming removed 0 bases at V and 0 bases at J, with 9 bases between. Looked up from germline, CDR1 is LGHDT and CDR2 is YNNKEL (reference sequence). This CDR3 is 15 amino acids long. DNA of the CDR3: TGTGCCAGCAGCCAAGATTTCAGGGCCTCCTACGAGCAGTACTTC. Translation: CASSQDFRASYEQYF.

Many counts were recorded for this clonotype. The chain carries TRBV20-1 and TRBJ2-5; the match to TRBD1 covers 7 bases. Germline V gives CDR1 DFQATT, CDR2 SNEGSKA (reference sequence). Unmatched junction bases numbered 15, after V lost 6 bases and J lost 5 bases. The CDR3 is 15 residues long. CDR3 nucleotide sequence: TGCAGTGCCCAAATTACCGGGACAGTGTCGGAGACCCAGTACTTC. Protein product: CSAQITGTVSETQYF.

As regards this clonotype: A much larger clone lies one base from this, so it may be a read error. The chain uses TRBV7-2 and TRBJ1-2, with D unclear. This CDR3 has 12 residues. The V end was cut by 3 bases, the J end by 2 bases, with 4 bases between. Germline CDR1 SGHTA, CDR2 FQGNSA. The CDR3 DNA sequence: TGTGCCAGCAGCTTCCAGAACTATGGCTACACCTTC. Its translation is CASSFQNYGYTF.

The chain's CDR3 is CASSQVISLAASTDTQYF. CDR3 coding DNA: TGCGCCAGCAGCCAAGTTATATCGCTAGCGGCTAGCACAGATACGCAGTATTTT. The rearrangement links TRBV4-3 to TRBJ2-3; 7 bases are a match to TRBD2. V was clipped by 1 base and J by 0 bases; unmatched bases: 10. Looked up from germline, CDR1 is LGHNA and CDR2 is YSLEER. The CDR3 is 18 residues long.

This clonotype has just a few counts. This chain links TRBV6-1 with TRBJ2-1; D might be TRBD1 or TRBD2, each matching 5 bases. The CDR3 runs to 15 residues. Germline CDR1 reads MNHNS; CDR2 reads SASEGT. V was cut by 11 bases and J by 7 bases, with 24 bases left in between. This chain's CDR3 is CASLGDANEWNEQFF. CDR3 DNA sequence: TGTGCCTCACTAGGGGACGCAAACGAGTGGAATGAGCAGTTCTTC.

This clonotype has a handful of counts. The chain employs TRBV2 and TRBJ1-2; D remains unclear. Looked up from germline, CDR1 is SNHLY and CDR2 is FYNNEI. CDR3 length: 15 residues. The V gene lost 8 bases and the J gene lost 1 base, with 17 bases spanning the gap. CDR3 nucleotides: TGTGCCAGCTTTCGCGCAGTTGCTAGTAACTATGGCTACACCTTC. Its translation is CASFRAVASNYGYTF.

This clonotype appeared a few times. The chain recombines TRBV7-9 with TRBJ1-3; 7 positions agree with TRBD1. The ends lost 8 bases at V and 2 bases at J; junction bases unmatched: 6. The CDR3 sequence is 14 residues long. The germline V gene encodes CDR1 SEHNR and CDR2 FQNEAQ (reference sequence). The DNA of the CDR3 is TGTGCCAGCTTAGGGACAGCCGCTGGAAACACCATATATTTT. This translates into CASLGTAAGNTIYF.

In its sample, this clonotype was seen a few times. The rearrangement joins TRBV6-2 or TRBV6-3 to TRBJ1-1, with 9 bases lining up with TRBD1. CDR1 and CDR2 from the germline V gene are MNHEY and SVGEGT. V dropped 6 bases and J dropped 4; count of bases not matched to a gene: 9. CDR3 size: 15 residues. The CDR3: CASSYPGQGGTEAFF. The CDR3 nucleotides are TGTGCCAGCAGCTACCCGGGACAGGGCGGCACTGAAGCTTTCTTT.

This clonotype turned up a few times. J is TRBJ1-1 and V is TRBV4-1, with a possible D match to TRBD1 (5 bases). The CDR3 covers 16 residues. V dropped 2 bases and J dropped 2 bases, with 15 bases sitting between them. Germline CDR1 reads MGHRA; CDR2 reads YSYEKL. CDR3 sequence reads: CASSQPEGRVNTEAFF. The CDR3 bases are TGCGCCAGCAGCCAACCCGAAGGCAGGGTTAACACTGAAGCTTTCTTT.